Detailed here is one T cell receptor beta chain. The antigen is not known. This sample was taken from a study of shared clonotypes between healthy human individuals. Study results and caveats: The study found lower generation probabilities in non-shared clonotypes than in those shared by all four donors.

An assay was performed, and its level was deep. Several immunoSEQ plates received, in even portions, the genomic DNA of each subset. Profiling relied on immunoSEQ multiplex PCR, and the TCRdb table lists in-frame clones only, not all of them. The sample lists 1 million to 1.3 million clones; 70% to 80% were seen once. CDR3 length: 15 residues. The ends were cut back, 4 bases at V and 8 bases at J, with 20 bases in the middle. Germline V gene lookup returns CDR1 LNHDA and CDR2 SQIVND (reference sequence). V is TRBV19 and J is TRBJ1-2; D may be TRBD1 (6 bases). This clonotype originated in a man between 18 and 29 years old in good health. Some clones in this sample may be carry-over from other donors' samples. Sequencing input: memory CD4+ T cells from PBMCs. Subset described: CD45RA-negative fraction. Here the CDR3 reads CASSTQSRGHRGYTF. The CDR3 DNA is TGTGCCAGTAGTACTCAGTCCCGGGGACACAGAGGCTACACCTTC.